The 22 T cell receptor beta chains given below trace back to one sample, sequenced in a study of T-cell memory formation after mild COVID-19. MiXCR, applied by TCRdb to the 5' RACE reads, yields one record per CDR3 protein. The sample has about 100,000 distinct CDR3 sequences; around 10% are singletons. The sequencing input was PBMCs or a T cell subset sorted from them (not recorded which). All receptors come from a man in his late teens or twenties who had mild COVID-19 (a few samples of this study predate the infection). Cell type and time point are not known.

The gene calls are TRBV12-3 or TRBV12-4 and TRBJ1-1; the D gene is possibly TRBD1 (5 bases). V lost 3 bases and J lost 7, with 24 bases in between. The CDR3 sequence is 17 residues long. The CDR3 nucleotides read TGTGCCAGCAGTTTCGGGACGGTCTGGGAAAGTATTAGTGAAGCTTTCTTT. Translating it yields CASSFGTVWESISEAFF.

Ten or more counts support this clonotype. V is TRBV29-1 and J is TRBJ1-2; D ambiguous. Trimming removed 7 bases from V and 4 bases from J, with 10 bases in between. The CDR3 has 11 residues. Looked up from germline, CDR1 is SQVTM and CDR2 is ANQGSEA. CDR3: CSGDFSYGYTF. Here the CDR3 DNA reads TGCAGCGGAGATTTTAGCTATGGCTACACCTTC.

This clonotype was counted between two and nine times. The CDR3 protein is CASTVYNEQFF. CDR3 bases: TGTGCCAGCACCGTATACAATGAGCAGTTCTTC. V gene TRBV7-9 combines with J gene TRBJ2-1; D ambiguous. Trimming cost V 7 bases and J 4 bases, with 5 bases left between them. This CDR3 is built from 11 residues. In germline, CDR1 is SEHNR, CDR2 FQNEAQ (reference sequence).

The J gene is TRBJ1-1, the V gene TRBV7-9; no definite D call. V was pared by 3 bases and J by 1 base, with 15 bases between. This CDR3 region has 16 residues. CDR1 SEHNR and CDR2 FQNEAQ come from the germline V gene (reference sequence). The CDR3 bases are TGTGCCAGCAGCTTTTATAAATGGGAGGAGAACACTGAAGCTTTCTTT. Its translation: CASSFYKWEENTEAFF.

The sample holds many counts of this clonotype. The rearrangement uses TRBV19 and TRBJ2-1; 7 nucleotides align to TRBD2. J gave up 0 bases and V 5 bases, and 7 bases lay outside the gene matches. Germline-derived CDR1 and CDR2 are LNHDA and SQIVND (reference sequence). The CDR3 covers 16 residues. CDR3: CASSSSLAASYNEQFF. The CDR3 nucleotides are TGTGCCAGTAGTTCATCCCTAGCGGCCTCCTACAATGAGCAGTTCTTC.

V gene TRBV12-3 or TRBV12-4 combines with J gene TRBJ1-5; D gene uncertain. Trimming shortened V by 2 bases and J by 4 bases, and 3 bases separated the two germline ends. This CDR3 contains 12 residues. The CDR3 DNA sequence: TGTGCCAGCAGTTTAAAGAATCAGCCCCAGCATTTT. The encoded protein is CASSLKNQPQHF.

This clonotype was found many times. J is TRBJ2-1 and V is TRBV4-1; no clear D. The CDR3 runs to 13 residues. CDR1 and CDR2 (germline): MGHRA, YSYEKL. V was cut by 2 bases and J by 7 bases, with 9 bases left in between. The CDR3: CASSQSRLNEQFF. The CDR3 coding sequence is TGCGCCAGCAGCCAATCAAGATTGAATGAGCAGTTCTTC.

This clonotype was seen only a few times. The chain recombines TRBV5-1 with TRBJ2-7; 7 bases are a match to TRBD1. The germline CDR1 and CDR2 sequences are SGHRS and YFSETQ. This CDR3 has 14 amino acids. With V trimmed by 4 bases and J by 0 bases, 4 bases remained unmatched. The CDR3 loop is CASSPGQASYEQYF. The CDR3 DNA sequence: TGCGCCAGCAGCCCCGGACAGGCCTCCTACGAGCAGTACTTC. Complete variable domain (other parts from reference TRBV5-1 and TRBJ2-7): KAGVTQTPRYLIKTRGQQVTLSCSPISGHRSVSWYQQTPGQGLQFLFEYFSETQRNKGNFPGRFSGRQFSNSRSEMNVSTLELGDSALYLCASSPGQASYEQYFGPGTRLTVT.

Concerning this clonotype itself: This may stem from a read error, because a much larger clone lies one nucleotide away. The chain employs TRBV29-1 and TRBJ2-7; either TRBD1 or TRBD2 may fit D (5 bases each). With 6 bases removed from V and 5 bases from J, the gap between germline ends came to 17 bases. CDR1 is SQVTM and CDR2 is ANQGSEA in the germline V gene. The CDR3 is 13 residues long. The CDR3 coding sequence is TGCAGCGTGTCAGGGACGACCCTCCACGAGCAGTACTTC. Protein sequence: CSVSGTTLHEQYF.

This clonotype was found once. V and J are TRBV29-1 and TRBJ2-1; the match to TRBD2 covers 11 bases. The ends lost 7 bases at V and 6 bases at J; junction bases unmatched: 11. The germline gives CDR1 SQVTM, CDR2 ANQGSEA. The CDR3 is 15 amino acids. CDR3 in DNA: TGCAGCGCTCGATCTAGCGGGGGGCCAAGCAATGAGCAGTTCTTC. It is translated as CSARSSGGPSNEQFF.

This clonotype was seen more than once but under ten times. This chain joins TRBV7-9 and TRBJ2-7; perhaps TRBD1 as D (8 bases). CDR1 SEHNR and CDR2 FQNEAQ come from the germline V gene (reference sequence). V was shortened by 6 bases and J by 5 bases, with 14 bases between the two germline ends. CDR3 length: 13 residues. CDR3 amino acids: CASRPTGGDEQYF. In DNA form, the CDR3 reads TGTGCCAGCAGGCCAACAGGGGGGGACGAGCAGTACTTC.

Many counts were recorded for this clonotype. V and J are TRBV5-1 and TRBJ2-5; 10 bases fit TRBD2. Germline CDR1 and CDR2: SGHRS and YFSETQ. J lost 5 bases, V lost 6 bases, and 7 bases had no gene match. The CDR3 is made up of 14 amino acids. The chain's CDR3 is CASNIAGGTETQYF. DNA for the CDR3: TGCGCCAGCAACATAGCGGGGGGCACGGAGACCCAGTACTTC.

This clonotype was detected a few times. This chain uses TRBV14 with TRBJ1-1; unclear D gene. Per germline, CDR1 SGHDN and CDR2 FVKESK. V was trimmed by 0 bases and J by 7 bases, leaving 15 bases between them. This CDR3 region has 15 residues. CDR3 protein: CASSQESPERVEAFF. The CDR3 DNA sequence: TGTGCCAGCAGCCAAGAATCCCCGGAACGGGTTGAAGCTTTCTTT.

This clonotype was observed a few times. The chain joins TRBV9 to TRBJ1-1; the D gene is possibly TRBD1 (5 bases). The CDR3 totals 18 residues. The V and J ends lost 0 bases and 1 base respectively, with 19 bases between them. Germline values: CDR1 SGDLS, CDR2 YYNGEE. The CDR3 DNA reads TGTGCCAGCAGCGTAGATCCCCTACTGGTGACAGAGAACACTGAAGCTTTCTTT. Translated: CASSVDPLLVTENTEAFF.

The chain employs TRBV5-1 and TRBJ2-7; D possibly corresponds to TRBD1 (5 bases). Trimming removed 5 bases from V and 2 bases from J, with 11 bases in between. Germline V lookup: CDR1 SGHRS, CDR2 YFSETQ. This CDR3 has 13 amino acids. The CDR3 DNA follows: TGCGCCAGCAGGTCAGGGAAACCCTACGAGCAGTACGTC. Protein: CASRSGKPYEQYV.

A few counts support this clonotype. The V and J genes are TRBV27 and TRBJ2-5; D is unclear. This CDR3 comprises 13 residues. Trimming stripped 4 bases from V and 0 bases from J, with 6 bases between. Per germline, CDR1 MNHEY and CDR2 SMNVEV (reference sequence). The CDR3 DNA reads TGTGCCAGCAGTTCAGACTACCAAGAGACCCAGTACTTC. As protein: CASSSDYQETQYF.

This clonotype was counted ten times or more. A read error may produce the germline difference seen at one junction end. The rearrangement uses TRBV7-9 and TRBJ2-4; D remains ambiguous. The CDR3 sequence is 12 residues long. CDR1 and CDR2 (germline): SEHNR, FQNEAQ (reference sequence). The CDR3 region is CASSQSDLRINF. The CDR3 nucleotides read TGTGCCAGCAGCCAAAGCGACCTCCGTATAAACTTC. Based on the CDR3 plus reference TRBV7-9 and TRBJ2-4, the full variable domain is DTGVSQNPRHKITKRGQNVTFRCDPISEHNRLYWYRQTLGQGPEFLTYFQNEAQLEKSRLLSDRFSAERPKGSFSTLEIQRTEQGDSAMYLCASSQSDLRINFGAGTRLSVL.

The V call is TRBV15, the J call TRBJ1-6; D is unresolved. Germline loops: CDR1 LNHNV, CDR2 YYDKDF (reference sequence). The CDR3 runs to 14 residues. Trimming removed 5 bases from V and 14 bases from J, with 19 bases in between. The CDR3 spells CATSGESGEGTLHF. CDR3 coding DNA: TGTGCCACCAGCGGCGAATCCGGGGAGGGAACCCTCCACTTT.

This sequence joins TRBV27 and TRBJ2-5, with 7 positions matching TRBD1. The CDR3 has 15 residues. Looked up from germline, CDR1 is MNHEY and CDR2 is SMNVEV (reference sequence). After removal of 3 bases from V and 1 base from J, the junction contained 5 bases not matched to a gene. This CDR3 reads CASSFAGGRQETQYF. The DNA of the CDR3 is TGTGCCAGCAGTTTTGCAGGGGGTCGCCAAGAGACCCAGTACTTC.

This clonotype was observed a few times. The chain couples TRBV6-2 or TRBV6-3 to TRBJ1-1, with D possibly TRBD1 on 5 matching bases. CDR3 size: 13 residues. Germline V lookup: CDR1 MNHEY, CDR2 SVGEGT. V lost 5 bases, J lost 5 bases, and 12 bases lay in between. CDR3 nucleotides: TGTGCCAGCAGTATAGGGGCCGGGACTGAAGCTTTCTTT. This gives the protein CASSIGAGTEAFF.

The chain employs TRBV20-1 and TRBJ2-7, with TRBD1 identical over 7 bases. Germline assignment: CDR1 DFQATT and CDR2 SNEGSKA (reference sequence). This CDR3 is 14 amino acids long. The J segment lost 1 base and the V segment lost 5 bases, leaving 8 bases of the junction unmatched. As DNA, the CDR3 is TGCAGTGCTTGGGGACAGTCCAATTCCTACGAGCAGTACTTC. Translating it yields CSAWGQSNSYEQYF.

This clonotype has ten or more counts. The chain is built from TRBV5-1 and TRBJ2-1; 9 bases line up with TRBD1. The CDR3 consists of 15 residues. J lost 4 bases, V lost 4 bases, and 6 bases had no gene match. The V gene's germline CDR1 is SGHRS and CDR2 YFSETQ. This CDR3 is CASSQRDREYNEQFF. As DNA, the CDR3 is TGCGCCAGCAGCCAGCGGGACAGGGAGTACAATGAGCAGTTCTTC.